This TCR beta chain was found in a study of regulatory T cells in long-lasting Graves disease. CDR3 length: 15 amino acids. Losses at the gene ends were 3 bases for V and 6 bases for J; bases not matched to a gene: 8. Germline V gives CDR1 DFQATT, CDR2 SNEGSKA (reference sequence). Library construction for TCR beta used iRepertoire HTBI primers and Arm-PCR of CDR3 regions. MiXCR, applied by TCRdb to the multiplex PCR reads, yields one record per CDR3 protein. The sample shows a few hundred thousand distinct CDR3 sequences, over 15% of them seen only once. This clonotype was picked up a small number of times. Time point here: newly diagnosed GD, antithyroid drugs for less than 3 months. The TCR library was made from RNA extracted from PBMCs. The sample was also reused in another study, on T cells in Graves' hyperthyroidism and ophthalmopathy.

This clonotype was obtained from a man aged 35 to 55 with Graves disease. This sample comprised peripheral blood mononuclear cells (PBMCs), obtained at new diagnosis, from a patient treated with antithyroid drugs. The chain is built from TRBV20-1 and TRBJ2-2; TRBD1 aligns across 9 bases. Written as DNA, the CDR3 is TGCAGTGCTAGGCTGCACAGGGGGCAGGCCGGGGAGCTGTTTTTT. Its protein is CSARLHRGQAGELFF.